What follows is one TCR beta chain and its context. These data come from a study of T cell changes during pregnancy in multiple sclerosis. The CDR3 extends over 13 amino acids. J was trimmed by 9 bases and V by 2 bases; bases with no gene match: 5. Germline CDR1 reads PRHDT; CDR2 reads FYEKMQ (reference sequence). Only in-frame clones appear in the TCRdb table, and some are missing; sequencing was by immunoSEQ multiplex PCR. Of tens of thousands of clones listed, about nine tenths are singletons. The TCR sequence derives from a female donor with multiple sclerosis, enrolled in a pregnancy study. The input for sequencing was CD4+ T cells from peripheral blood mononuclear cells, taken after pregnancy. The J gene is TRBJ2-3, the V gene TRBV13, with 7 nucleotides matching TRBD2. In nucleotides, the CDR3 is TGTGCCAGCAGCTTAACACGGACTAGAACGCAGTATTTT. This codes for CASSLTRTRTQYF.